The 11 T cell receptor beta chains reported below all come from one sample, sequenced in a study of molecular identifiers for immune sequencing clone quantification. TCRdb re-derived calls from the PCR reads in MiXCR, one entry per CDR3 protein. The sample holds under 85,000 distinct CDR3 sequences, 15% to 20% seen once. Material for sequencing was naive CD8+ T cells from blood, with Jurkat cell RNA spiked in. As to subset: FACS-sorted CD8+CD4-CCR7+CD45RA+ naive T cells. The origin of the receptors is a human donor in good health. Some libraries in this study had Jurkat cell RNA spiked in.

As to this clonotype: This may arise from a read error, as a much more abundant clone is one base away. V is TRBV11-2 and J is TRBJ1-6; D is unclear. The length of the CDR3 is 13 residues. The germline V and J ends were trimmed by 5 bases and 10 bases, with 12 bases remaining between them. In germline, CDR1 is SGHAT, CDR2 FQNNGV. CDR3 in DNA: TGTGCCAGCAGCCTCCACGGAGCCTCACCCCTCCACTTT. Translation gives CASSLHGASPLHF.

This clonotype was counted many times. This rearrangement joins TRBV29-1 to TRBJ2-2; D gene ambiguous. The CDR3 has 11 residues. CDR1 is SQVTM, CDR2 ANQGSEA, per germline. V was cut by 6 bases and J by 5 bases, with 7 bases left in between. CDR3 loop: CSVDLTGELFF. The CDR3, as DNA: TGCAGCGTCGACCTTACCGGGGAGCTGTTTTTT.

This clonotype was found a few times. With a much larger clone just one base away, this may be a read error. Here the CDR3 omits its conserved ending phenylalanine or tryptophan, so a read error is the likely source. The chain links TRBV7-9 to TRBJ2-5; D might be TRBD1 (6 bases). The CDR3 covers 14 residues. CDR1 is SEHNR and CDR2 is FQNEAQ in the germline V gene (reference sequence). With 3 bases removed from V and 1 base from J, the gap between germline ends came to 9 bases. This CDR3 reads CASSLLGGQETQYL. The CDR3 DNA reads TGTGCCAGCAGCTTGCTAGGGGGCCAAGAGACCCAGTACCTC.

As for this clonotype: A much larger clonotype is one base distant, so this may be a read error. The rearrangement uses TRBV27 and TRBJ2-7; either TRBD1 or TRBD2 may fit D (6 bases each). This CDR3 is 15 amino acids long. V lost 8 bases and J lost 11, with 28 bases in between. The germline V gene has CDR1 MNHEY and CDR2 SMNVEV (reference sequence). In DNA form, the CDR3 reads TGTGCCAGCGGCCCTTGGGGGGCTGACTTGCCTACGAAGTACTTC. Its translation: CASGPWGADLPTKYF.

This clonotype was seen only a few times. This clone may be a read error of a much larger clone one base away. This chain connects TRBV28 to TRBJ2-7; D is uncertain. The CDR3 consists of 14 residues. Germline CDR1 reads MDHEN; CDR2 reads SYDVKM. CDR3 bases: TGTGCCAGCCGTTTTACTGGAAAGGAGAACGAGCAGTACTTC. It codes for CASRFTGKENEQYF.

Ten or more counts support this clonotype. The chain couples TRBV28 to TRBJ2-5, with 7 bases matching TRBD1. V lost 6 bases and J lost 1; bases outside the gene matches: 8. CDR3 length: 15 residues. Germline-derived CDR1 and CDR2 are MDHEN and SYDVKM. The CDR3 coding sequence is TGTGCCAGCAGCTACACAGGGGCGCGCCAAGAGACCCAGTACTTC. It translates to CASSYTGARQETQYF. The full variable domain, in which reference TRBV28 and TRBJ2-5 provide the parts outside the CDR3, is DVKVTQSSRYLVKRTGEKVFLECVQDMDHENMFWYRQDPGLGLRLIYFSYDVKMKEKGDIPEGYSVSREKKERFSLILESASTNQTSMYLCASSYTGARQETQYFGPGTRLLVL.

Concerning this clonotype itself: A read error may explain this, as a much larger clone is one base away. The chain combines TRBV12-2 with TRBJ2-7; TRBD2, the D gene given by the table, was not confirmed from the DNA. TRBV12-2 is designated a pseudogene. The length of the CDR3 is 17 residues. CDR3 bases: TGTGCAAGTCGCTTAGTCCCAGCGGGAGGGCCAGCCTACGAGCAGTACTTC. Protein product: CASRLVPAGGPAYEQYF.

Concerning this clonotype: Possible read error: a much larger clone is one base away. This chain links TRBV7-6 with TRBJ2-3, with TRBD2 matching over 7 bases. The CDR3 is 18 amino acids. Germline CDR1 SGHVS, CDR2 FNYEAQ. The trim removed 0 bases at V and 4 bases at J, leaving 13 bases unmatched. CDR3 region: CASSLAPTTSTLADTQYF. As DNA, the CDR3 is TGTGCCAGCAGCTTAGCGCCCACGACTAGCACCCTCGCAGATACGCAGTATTTT.

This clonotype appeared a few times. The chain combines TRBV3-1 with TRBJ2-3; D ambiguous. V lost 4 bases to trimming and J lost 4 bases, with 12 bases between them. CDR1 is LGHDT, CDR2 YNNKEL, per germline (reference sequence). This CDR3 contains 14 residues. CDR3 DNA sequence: TGTGCCAGCAGCCCTGGGCAGCGCGCAGATACGCAGTATTTT. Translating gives CASSPGQRADTQYF.

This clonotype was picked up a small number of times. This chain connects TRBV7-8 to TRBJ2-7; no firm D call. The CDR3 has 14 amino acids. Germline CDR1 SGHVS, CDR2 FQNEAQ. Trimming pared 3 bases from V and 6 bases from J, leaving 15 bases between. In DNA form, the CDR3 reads TGTGCCAGCAGCTTTTCTTTCGACATGGGCGAGCAGTACTTC. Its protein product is CASSFSFDMGEQYF.

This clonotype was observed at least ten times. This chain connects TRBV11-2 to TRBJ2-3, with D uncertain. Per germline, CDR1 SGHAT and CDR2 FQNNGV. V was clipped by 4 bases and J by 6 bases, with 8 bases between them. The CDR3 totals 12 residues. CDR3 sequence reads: CASSYASDTQYF. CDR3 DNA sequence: TGTGCCAGCAGCTATGCGTCGGATACGCAGTATTTT. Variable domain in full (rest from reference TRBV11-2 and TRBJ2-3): EAGVAQSPRYKIIEKRQSVAFWCNPISGHATLYWYQQILGQGPKLLIQFQNNGVVDDSQLPKDRFSAERLKGVDSTLKIQPAKLEDSAVYLCASSYASDTQYFGPGTRLTVL.